The entry that follows covers one T cell receptor beta chain sequence. The germline CDR1 and CDR2 sequences are MDHEN and SYDVKM. J was trimmed by 5 bases and V by 6 bases; bases with no gene match: 6. This CDR3 region has 14 residues. The data originate from a study of blood T cell repertoires in COVID-19. The overall study: Samples taken during acute and convalescent COVID-19 were collected in the United States, Italy and Spain. T cells, B-cell-depleted T cells, or PBMCs supplied cDNA or gDNA.

In the source study's methods: Scientists estimated how many nucleated cells there were by amplifying reference gene primers. The table came from immunoSEQ multiplex PCR; TCRdb's copy has only in-frame clones and leaves some out. V and J calls and clone size follow that table, whereas D and trimming were derived from the DNA. Here the sample spans 55,000 to 65,000 clones, 65% to 80% being singletons. Sequencing was performed on peripheral blood. The sequence was obtained from a man between 60 and 70 years old with acute or convalescent COVID-19. The rearrangement links TRBV28 to TRBJ2-5, with 10 bases aligning to TRBD2. The CDR3 coding sequence is TGTGCCAGCAGCAAGACTAGCGGGTTGGAGACCCAGTACTTC. Its translation: CASSKTSGLETQYF.